A single sample is the source of the 16 T cell receptor beta chains below, sequenced in a study of T cell repertoires in cytomegalovirus infection (dated by TCRdb to the late 2010s). The antigens for these receptors are not known. The treatment or condition label of this sample denotes: in vitro stimulation with specific CMV peptide epitopes to enrich CMV-specific T cells. The listed sequencing device is Illumina HiSeq 1500. Starting from the raw public reads, TCRdb applied fastp trimming at Q25, assembled clones with MiXCR and retained in-frame beta chains. Rows with one shared CDR3 protein collapse into an entry with the most common genes and DNA. In all, the sample holds about 920,000 distinct CDR3 sequences, and roughly 30% of those were seen once. The ten most abundant clones make up over 11% of the sample. Sequenced material: cultured CD8+ T cells from PBMCs, taken from culture after CMV antigen stimulation. These receptors all come from a human donor in good health (CMV status not recorded). Some clones in this sample may be carry-over from other donors' samples.

The V gene is TRBV2, the J gene TRBJ1-2; 7 nucleotides match TRBD1. J gave up 4 bases and V 7 bases, and 12 bases lay outside the gene matches. Germline lookup yields CDR1 SNHLY and CDR2 FYNNEI. This CDR3 contains 15 residues. CDR3 coding DNA: TGTGCCAGCATCCCAGCGGGACAGAAGGTCTATGGCTACACCTTC. Protein product: CASIPAGQKVYGYTF.

This clonotype was counted many times. The chain uses TRBV6-5 and TRBJ2-7; D is undetermined. Germline V gene data show CDR1 as MNHEY and CDR2 as SVGAGI. Between the trimmed V and J ends, which lost 0 bases and 5 bases, there was a span of 8 bases. The CDR3 totals 13 residues. The CDR3 sequence: CASSYSAPDEQYF. In DNA, the CDR3 is TGTGCCAGCAGTTACTCGGCCCCAGACGAGCAGTACTTC.

J is TRBJ1-1 and V is TRBV27, with a weak D call TRBD1 (5 bases). In germline, CDR1 is MNHEY, CDR2 SMNVEV (reference sequence). Trimming shortened V by 2 bases and J by 0 bases, and 13 bases separated the two germline ends. The CDR3 sequence is 16 residues long. The CDR3 DNA is TGTGCCAGCAGTTTAATCTTTCGGGGGGTGAACACTGAAGCTTTCTTT. Protein: CASSLIFRGVNTEAFF.

This clonotype came up many times. The gene calls are TRBV12-3 or TRBV12-4 and TRBJ2-5, with 8 bases fitting TRBD1. This CDR3 contains 14 residues. Losses at the gene ends were 6 bases for V and 2 bases for J; bases not matched to a gene: 5. CDR3: CASSTRDRQETQYF. The CDR3 DNA reads TGTGCCAGCAGCACCCGGGACAGGCAAGAGACCCAGTACTTC.

This clonotype was seen a few times. V usage is TRBV6-5 and J usage is TRBJ1-2; D is unclear. The germline V gene encodes CDR1 MNHEY and CDR2 SVGAGI. The V end lost 4 bases, the J end lost 8 bases, and 17 bases lay between the germline ends. This CDR3 is built from 14 residues. The CDR3 coding sequence is TGTGCCAGCAGTTTACTCGAGGGAGGTGGCGGCTACACCTTC. It is translated as CASSLLEGGGGYTF.

V usage is TRBV12-3 or TRBV12-4 and J usage is TRBJ1-3; no firm D call. Between the trimmed V and J ends, which lost 6 bases and 0 bases, there was a span of 9 bases. The CDR3 runs to 14 residues. Written as DNA, the CDR3 is TGTGCCAGCAGGGGTCGGAACTCTGGAAACACCATATATTTT. Its translation is CASRGRNSGNTIYF.

The chain carries TRBV6-1 and TRBJ2-7; D is unclear. The CDR3 is 13 amino acids. The germline V gene has CDR1 MNHNS and CDR2 SASEGT. V shed 6 bases and J shed 5 bases, with 14 bases lying between them. As DNA, the CDR3 is TGTGCCAGCAGGCAGGCAGGATTACACGAGCAGTACGTC. The encoded protein is CASRQAGLHEQYV.

This chain joins TRBV29-1 and TRBJ1-2, with a tentative D call TRBD1 (5 bases). Trimming pared 5 bases from V and 7 bases from J, leaving 17 bases between. Germline V gene data show CDR1 as SQVTM and CDR2 as ANQGSEA. This CDR3 has 13 amino acids. The CDR3 sequence: CSVMTGGGSGYTF. CDR3 coding DNA: TGCAGCGTTATGACCGGGGGAGGCTCTGGCTACACCTTC.

This clonotype has ten or more counts. V is TRBV19 and J is TRBJ2-4; a possible D gene is TRBD1 (8 bases). The ends were cut back, 6 bases at V and 7 bases at J, with 25 bases in the middle. The CDR3 extends over 17 amino acids. The V gene's germline CDR1 is LNHDA and CDR2 SQIVND (reference sequence). In DNA, the CDR3 is TGTGCCAGTAGCCTCCCACGACAGGGGAGGGTTCGGAACATTCAGTACTTC. Amino acid sequence: CASSLPRQGRVRNIQYF.

In this sample, this clonotype turned up once. The V and J genes are TRBV12-3 or TRBV12-4 and TRBJ1-5; 10 bases align to TRBD1. The CDR3 length is 15 residues. J lost 3 bases, V lost 6 bases, and 5 bases had no gene match. CDR3: CASRGTGAYNQPQHF. The CDR3 DNA reads as TGTGCCAGCAGGGGGACAGGGGCCTACAATCAGCCCCAGCATTTT.

This clonotype was seen many times. The chain employs TRBV12-3 or TRBV12-4 and TRBJ2-2, with 7 bases matching TRBD2. V shed 9 bases and J 3 bases; nucleotides not matched to a gene: 1. The CDR3 totals 12 residues. CDR3 sequence (DNA): TGTGCCAGAGGACTAGACACCGGGGAGCTGTTTTTT. It codes for CARGLDTGELFF.

This clonotype was seen a handful of times. This chain joins TRBV7-2 and TRBJ2-2; D gene ambiguous. V gave up 5 bases and J gave up 3 bases, with 4 bases separating them. CDR1 is SGHTA, CDR2 FQGNSA, per germline. The CDR3 length is 12 residues. The CDR3 is CASSADTGELFF. The CDR3 DNA reads TGTGCCAGCAGCGCCGACACCGGGGAGCTGTTTTTT. The full variable domain, with the rest looked up from reference TRBV7-2 and TRBJ2-2, is GAGVSQSPSNKVTEKGKDVELRCDPISGHTALYWYRQSLGQGLEFLIYFQGNSAPDKSGLPSDRFSAERTGGSVSTLTIQRTQQEDSAVYLCASSADTGELFFGEGSRLTVL.

V and J are TRBV4-2 and TRBJ1-6; 9 bases agree with TRBD1. CDR1 and CDR2 from the germline V gene are LGHNA and YNFKEQ. The CDR3 extends over 15 amino acids. After removal of 6 bases from V and 8 bases from J, the junction contained 8 bases not matched to a gene. The CDR3 DNA is TGTGCCAGCAGGGCGACAGGGGGTGGGCATTCACCCCTCCACTTT. This sequence encodes CASRATGGGHSPLHF.

The table lists this clonotype with many counts. This sequence joins TRBV7-2 and TRBJ1-5; no reliable D call. There are 17 residues in the CDR3. Germline CDR1 SGHTA, CDR2 FQGNSA. Deletions cut 0 bases from V and 5 bases from J, with 17 bases between. The CDR3 DNA sequence: TGTGCCAGCAGCTTAGCGATTGGGTTCCGAGTCGATCAGCCCCAGCATTTT. The encoded protein is CASSLAIGFRVDQPQHF.

This clonotype has only a few counts. The chain joins TRBV6-2 or TRBV6-3 to TRBJ2-6; 8 bases match TRBD2. CDR1 and CDR2 from the germline V gene are MNHEY and SVGEGT. This CDR3 has 16 residues. V gave up 6 bases and J gave up 0 bases; unmatched junction bases: 4. CDR3 nucleotide sequence: TGTGCCAGCAGAGAGCGGGGGTTCTCTGGGGCCAACGTCCTGACTTTC. Protein: CASRERGFSGANVLTF.

This clonotype was seen ten or more times. The V call is TRBV6-1, the J call TRBJ2-5; TRBD2 agrees at 9 bases. Germline CDR1 is MNHNS and CDR2 is SASEGT. With V trimmed by 8 bases and J by 5 bases, 6 bases remained unmatched. CDR3 size: 13 residues. The DNA of the CDR3 is TGTGCCAGCGGCGGGGGGGGAGAGGAGACCCAGTACTTC. Residues: CASGGGGEETQYF.